Listed below are T cell receptor beta chains from one sample, sequenced in a study of shared clonotypes between healthy human individuals. Only in-frame clones appear in the TCRdb table, and some are missing; sequencing was by immunoSEQ multiplex PCR. This table has roughly 2 million clones, 85% to 95% appearing once. The sample was naive CD4+ T cells sorted from blood. These receptors all come from a man aged 18 to 29 in good health. The CDR3 runs from the conserved cysteine through the conserved F or W. Fields, in order: V gene, D gene, clone size, J gene, CDR3 DNA, CDR3 protein. A D gene is named only where the DNA matches it firmly. Clone size is not always given. Where it is, it says once, few, many or a class for expanded clones.

V: TRBV28
D: TRBD1
size: NA
J: TRBJ2-5
DNA: TGTGCCAGCAGTGGGACAGGGGCCCTGCAAGAGACCCAGTACTTC
CDR3: CASSGTGALQETQYF

V: TRBV30
D: TRBD1
size: once
J: TRBJ1-3
DNA: TGTGCCTGCCGGGACAGGGAAGTATTTTTCATAGGAAACACCATATATTTT
CDR3: CACRDREVFFIGNTIYF

V: TRBV2
D: NA
size: NA
J: TRBJ2-6
DNA: TGTGCCAGCAGTGAAAAGTGGTTGGCCAACGTCCTGACTTTC
CDR3: CASSEKWLANVLTF

V: TRBV7-9
D: NA
size: NA
J: TRBJ1-6
DNA: TGTGCCAGCAGCTTAGCCGGGACTTCCCTCTACCCCCTCCACTTT
CDR3: CASSLAGTSLYPLHF

V: TRBV6-1
D: TRBD2
size: NA
J: TRBJ2-5
DNA: TGTGCCATCAGTGAGCCGGGACTAGCCCAAGAGACCCAGTACTTC
CDR3: CAISEPGLAQETQYF

V: TRBV10-2
D: NA
size: once
J: TRBJ1-1
DNA: TGCGCCAGCTTATTCGGAGTCCAGAACACTGAAGCTTTCTTT
CDR3: CASLFGVQNTEAFF

V: TRBV9
D: TRBD1
size: NA
J: TRBJ2-5
DNA: TGTGCCAGCAGCGTTGGGACAGTCCAAGAGACCCAGTACTTC
CDR3: CASSVGTVQETQYF

V: TRBV28
D: NA
size: NA
J: TRBJ2-1
DNA: TGTGCCAGCAGCATGGACAGACGCAATGAGCAGTTCTTC
CDR3: CASSMDRRNEQFF

V: TRBV25-1
D: TRBD1
size: NA
J: TRBJ2-5
DNA: TGTGCCAGCAGTGAACTGGGACAGGTCTTACGAGAGACCCAGTACTTC
CDR3: CASSELGQVLRETQYF

V: TRBV27
D: TRBD1
size: NA
J: TRBJ1-5
DNA: TGTGCCAGTGCCAGGGGGCCCGGCAATCAGCCCCAGCATTTT
CDR3: CASARGPGNQPQHF

V: TRBV5-3
D: TRBD1
size: NA
J: TRBJ2-7
DNA: TGTGCCAGAAGCGGGACAGGGTCTAACGAGCAGTACTTC
CDR3: CARSGTGSNEQYF

V: TRBV6-1
D: NA
size: NA
J: TRBJ1-5
DNA: TGTGCCAGCAGTTTCGAGACAGGCAATCAGCCCCAGCATTTT
CDR3: CASSFETGNQPQHF

V: TRBV5-1
D: TRBD1
size: NA
J: TRBJ2-1
DNA: TGCGCCAGCAGCGGCCGGACAGGGGGCAATGAGCAGTTCTTC
CDR3: CASSGRTGGNEQFF

V: TRBV2
D: TRBD1
size: NA
J: TRBJ1-6
DNA: TGTGCCAGCAGTACCGAGGGGGCCGGTTCACCCCTCCACTTT
CDR3: CASSTEGAGSPLHF

V: TRBV5-4
D: NA
size: NA
J: TRBJ2-1
DNA: TGTGCCAGCAGCCTCCCGAGGGTGGATGAGCAGTTCTTC
CDR3: CASSLPRVDEQFF

V: TRBV9
D: NA
size: NA
J: TRBJ1-2
DNA: TGTGCCAGCAGCCAAGCCCCAGGATCAAACTATGGCTACACCTTC
CDR3: CASSQAPGSNYGYTF

V: TRBV7-9
D: NA
size: NA
J: TRBJ1-6
DNA: TGTGCCAGCAGCGTCCGGGACGGATTAAATTCACCCCTCCACTTT
CDR3: CASSVRDGLNSPLHF

V: TRBV30
D: NA
size: NA
J: TRBJ2-1
DNA: TGTGCCTGGAGCAGGGCCGATGAGCAGTTCTTC
CDR3: CAWSRADEQFF

V: TRBV6-6
D: NA
size: NA
J: TRBJ2-7
DNA: TGTGCCAGCAGTTACGGGGTGGGCTACGAGCAGTACTTC
CDR3: CASSYGVGYEQYF

V: TRBV10-3
D: TRBD1
size: NA
J: TRBJ1-2
DNA: TGTGCCATCCGTCCCGGGACAGGGAGCTATGGCTACACCTTC
CDR3: CAIRPGTGSYGYTF

V: TRBV7-2
D: TRBD2
size: NA
J: TRBJ2-7
DNA: TGTGCCAGCAGCCCGACCCGCGGCGCGGGAGTCGGTGAGCAGTACTTC
CDR3: CASSPTRGAGVGEQYF

V: TRBV4-1
D: TRBD1
size: once
J: TRBJ2-4
DNA: TGCGCCAGCAGCCAAGAGCTTCGGGCGACAGGGGGTAAAAACATTCAGTACTTC
CDR3: CASSQELRATGGKNIQYF

V: TRBV19
D: NA
size: NA
J: TRBJ1-2
DNA: TGTGCCAGTACCCCGTATCAAGGAAGGGTCACCTATGGCTACACCTTC
CDR3: CASTPYQGRVTYGYTF

V: TRBV30
D: NA
size: NA
J: TRBJ2-7
DNA: TGTGCCGTGAACAAACCGCCCCCCTACGAGCAGTACTTC
CDR3: CAVNKPPPYEQYF

V: TRBV7-9
D: NA
size: NA
J: TRBJ1-2
DNA: TGTGCCAGCAGCTTAAGCAAATCCGCTTATGGCTACACCTTC
CDR3: CASSLSKSAYGYTF

V: TRBV29-1
D: NA
size: NA
J: TRBJ1-3
DNA: TGCAGCGTAATAATGGACCGCTTCTCTGGAAACACCATATATTTT
CDR3: CSVIMDRFSGNTIYF

V: TRBV29-1
D: NA
size: NA
J: TRBJ2-5
DNA: TGCAGCGTTGAACAGCATAAAGAGACCCAGTACTTC
CDR3: CSVEQHKETQYF

V: TRBV4-1
D: NA
size: NA
J: TRBJ1-2
DNA: TGCGCCAGCAGCCAAGAGGCGGGCTTCTATGGCTACACCTTC
CDR3: CASSQEAGFYGYTF

V: TRBV30
D: TRBD2
size: NA
J: TRBJ2-1
DNA: TGTGCCTGGAGTCCTAGCGGCTACAATGAGCAGTTCTTC
CDR3: CAWSPSGYNEQFF

V: TRBV4-3
D: NA
size: NA
J: TRBJ2-1
DNA: TGCGCCAGCAGCCGTGAAGGAAGCTCCTACAATGAGCAGTTCTTC
CDR3: CASSREGSSYNEQFF

V: TRBV11-2
D: NA
size: NA
J: TRBJ2-3
DNA: TGTGCCAGCAGCTTCGCAGGAGTCACAGATACGCAGTATTTT
CDR3: CASSFAGVTDTQYF

V: TRBV28
D: TRBD2
size: NA
J: TRBJ2-1
DNA: TGTGCCAGCAGTCCGGGACTAGCGGGATACAATGAGCAGTTCTTC
CDR3: CASSPGLAGYNEQFF

V: TRBV5-4
D: NA
size: many
J: TRBJ2-7
DNA: TGTGCCAGCAGCTTACAAGGGTATAATGAGGAGTACTTC
CDR3: CASSLQGYNEEYF

V: TRBV5-1
D: NA
size: NA
J: TRBJ2-5
DNA: TGCGCCAGCAGCTTGGCGCAGGGACCCCAAGAGACCCAGTACTTC
CDR3: CASSLAQGPQETQYF